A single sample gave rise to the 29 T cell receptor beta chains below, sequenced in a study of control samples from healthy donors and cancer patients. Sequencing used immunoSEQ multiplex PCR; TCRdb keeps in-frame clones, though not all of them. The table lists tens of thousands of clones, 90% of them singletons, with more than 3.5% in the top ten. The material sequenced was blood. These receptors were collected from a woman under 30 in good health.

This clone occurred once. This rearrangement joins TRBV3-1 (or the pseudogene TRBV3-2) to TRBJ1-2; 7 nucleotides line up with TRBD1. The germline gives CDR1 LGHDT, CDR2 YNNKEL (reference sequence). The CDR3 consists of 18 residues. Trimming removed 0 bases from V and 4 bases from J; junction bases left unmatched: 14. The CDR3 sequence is CASSQEGGRGRRGYGYTF. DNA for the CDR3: TGTGCCAGCAGCCAAGAAGGGGGCAGGGGCCGCCGAGGCTATGGCTACACCTTC.

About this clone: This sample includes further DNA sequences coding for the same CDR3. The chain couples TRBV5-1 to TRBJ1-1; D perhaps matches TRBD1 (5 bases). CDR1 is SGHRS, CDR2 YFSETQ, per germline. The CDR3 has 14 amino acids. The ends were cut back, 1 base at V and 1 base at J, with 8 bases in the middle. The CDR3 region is CASSLMTANTEAFF. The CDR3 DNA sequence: TGCGCCAGCAGCTTGATGACAGCGAACACTGAAGCTTTCTTT.

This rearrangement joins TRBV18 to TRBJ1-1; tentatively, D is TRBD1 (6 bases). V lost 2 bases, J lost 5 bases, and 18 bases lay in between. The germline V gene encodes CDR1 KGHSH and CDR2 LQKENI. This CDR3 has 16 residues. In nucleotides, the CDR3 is TGTGCCAGCTCACCAAGATCGGTACAGGGAGGGACTGAAGCTTTCTTT. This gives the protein CASSPRSVQGGTEAFF. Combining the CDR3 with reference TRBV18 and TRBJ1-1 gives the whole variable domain NAGVMQNPRHLVRRRGQEARLRCSPMKGHSHVYWYRQLPEEGLKFMVYLQKENIIDESGMPKERFSAEFPKEGPSILRIQQVVRGDSAAYFCASSPRSVQGGTEAFFGQGTRLTVV.

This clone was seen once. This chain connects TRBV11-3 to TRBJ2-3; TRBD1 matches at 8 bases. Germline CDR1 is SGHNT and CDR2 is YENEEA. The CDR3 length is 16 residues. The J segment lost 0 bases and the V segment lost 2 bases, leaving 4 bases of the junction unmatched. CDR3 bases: TGTGCCAGCAGCTTAAGGCGGACAGGGAGCACAGATACGCAGTATTTT. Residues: CASSLRRTGSTDTQYF.

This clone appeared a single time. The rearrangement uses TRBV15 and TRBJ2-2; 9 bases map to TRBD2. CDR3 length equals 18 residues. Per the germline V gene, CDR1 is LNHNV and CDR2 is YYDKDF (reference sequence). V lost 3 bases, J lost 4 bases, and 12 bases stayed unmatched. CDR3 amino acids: CATSSGASGASSTGELFF. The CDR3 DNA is TGTGCCACCAGCAGTGGCGCTAGCGGGGCTTCGAGCACCGGGGAGCTGTTTTTT.

The CDR3 sequence: CASSERSYNSPLHF. CDR3 sequence (DNA): TGTGCCAGCAGTGAACGGTCCTATAATTCACCCCTCCACTTT. The rearrangement uses TRBV25-1 and TRBJ1-6; D not certain. The CDR3 has 14 residues. Germline V gene lookup returns CDR1 MGHDK and CDR2 SYGVNS. Trimming cost V 2 bases and J 1 base, with 3 bases left between them.

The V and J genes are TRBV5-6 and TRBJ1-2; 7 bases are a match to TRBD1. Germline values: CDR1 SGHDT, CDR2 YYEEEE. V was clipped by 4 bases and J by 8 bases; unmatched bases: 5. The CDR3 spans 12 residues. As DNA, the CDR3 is TGTGCCAGCAGCCGCAGGGGGACGGGCTACACCTTC. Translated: CASSRRGTGYTF.

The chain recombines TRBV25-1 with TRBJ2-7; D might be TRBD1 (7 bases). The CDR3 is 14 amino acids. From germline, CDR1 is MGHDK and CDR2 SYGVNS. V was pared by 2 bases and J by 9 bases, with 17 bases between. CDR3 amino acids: CASSEAAGGRGQYF. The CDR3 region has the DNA TGTGCCAGCAGTGAAGCGGCAGGGGGGCGTGGGCAGTACTTC.

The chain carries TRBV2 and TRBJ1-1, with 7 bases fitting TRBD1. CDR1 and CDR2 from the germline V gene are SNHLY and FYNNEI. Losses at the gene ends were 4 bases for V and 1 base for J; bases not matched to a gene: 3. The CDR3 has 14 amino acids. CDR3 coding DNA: TGTGCCAGCAGTGGACAGGGAACGAACACTGAAGCTTTCTTT. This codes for CASSGQGTNTEAFF.

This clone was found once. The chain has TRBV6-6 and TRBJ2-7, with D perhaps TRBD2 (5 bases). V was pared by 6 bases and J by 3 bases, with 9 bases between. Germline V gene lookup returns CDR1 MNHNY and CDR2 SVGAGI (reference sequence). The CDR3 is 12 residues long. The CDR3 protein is CASSPGDYEQYF. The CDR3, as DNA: TGTGCCAGCAGCCCCGGGGACTACGAGCAGTACTTC.

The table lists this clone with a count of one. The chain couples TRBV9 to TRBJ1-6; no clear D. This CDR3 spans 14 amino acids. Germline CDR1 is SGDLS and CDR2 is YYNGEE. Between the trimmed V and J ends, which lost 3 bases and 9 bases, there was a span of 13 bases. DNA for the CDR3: TGTGCCAGCAGCGAGACCGGTCTTAGTTCACCCCTCCACTTT. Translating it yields CASSETGLSSPLHF.

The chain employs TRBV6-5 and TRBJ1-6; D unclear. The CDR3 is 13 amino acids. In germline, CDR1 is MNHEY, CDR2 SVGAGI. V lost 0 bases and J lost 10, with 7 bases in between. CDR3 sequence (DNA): TGTGCCAGCAGTTACTCGTCACGGTCACCCCTCCACTTT. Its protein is CASSYSSRSPLHF.

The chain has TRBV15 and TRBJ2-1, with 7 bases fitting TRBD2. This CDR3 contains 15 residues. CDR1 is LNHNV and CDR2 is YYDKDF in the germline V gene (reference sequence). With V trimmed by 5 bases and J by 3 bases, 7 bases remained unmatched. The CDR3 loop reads CATSEGGEGYNEQFF. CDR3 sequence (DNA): TGTGCCACCAGCGAGGGCGGGGAGGGCTACAATGAGCAGTTCTTC.

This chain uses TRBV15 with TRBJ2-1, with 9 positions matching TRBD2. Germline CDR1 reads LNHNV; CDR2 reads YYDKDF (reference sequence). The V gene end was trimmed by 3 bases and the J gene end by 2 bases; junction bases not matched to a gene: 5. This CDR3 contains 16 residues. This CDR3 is CATSRVSGGAYNEQFF. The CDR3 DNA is TGTGCCACCAGCAGGGTTAGCGGGGGTGCCTACAATGAGCAGTTCTTC.

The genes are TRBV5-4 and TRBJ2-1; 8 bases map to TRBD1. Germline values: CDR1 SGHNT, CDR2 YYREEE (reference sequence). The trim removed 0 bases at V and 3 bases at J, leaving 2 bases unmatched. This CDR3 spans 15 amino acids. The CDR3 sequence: CASSLAGGIYNEQFF. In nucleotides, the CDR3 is TGTGCCAGCAGCTTGGCAGGGGGCATCTACAATGAGCAGTTCTTC.

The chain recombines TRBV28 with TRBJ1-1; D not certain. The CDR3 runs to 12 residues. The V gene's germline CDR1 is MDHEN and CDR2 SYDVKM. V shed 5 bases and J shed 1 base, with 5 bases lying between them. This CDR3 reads CASSPENTEAFF. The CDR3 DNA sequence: TGTGCCAGCAGTCCTGAGAACACTGAAGCTTTCTTT. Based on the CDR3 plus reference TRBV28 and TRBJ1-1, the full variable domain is DVKVTQSSRYLVKRTGEKVFLECVQDMDHENMFWYRQDPGLGLRLIYFSYDVKMKEKGDIPEGYSVSREKKERFSLILESASTNQTSMYLCASSPENTEAFFGQGTRLTVV.

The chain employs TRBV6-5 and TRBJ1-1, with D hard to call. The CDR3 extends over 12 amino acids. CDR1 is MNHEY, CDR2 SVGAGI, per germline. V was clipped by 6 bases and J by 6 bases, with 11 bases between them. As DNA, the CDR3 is TGTGCCAGCAGCGATTTCTACTCTGAAGCTTTCTTT. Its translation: CASSDFYSEAFF.

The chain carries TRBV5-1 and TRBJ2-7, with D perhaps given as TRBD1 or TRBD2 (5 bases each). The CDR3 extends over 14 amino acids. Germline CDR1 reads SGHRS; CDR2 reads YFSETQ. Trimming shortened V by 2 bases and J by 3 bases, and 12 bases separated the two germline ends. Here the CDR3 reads CASSLEGRNYEQYF. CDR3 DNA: TGCGCCAGCAGCTTAGAGGGGCGCAACTACGAGCAGTACTTC.

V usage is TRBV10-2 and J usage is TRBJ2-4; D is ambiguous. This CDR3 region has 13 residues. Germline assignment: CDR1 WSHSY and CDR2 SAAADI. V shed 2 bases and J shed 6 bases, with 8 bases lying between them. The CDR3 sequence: CASSEGYGNIQYF. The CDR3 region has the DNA TGCGCCAGCAGTGAGGGATACGGAAACATTCAGTACTTC.

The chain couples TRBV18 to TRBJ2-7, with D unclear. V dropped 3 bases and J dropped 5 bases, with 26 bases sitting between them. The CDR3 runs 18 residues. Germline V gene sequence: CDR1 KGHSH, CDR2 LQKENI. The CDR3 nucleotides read TGTGCCAGCTCACCTCGAACCGTTATGGTGGTACAGAGCGACGAGCAGTACTTC. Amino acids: CASSPRTVMVVQSDEQYF.

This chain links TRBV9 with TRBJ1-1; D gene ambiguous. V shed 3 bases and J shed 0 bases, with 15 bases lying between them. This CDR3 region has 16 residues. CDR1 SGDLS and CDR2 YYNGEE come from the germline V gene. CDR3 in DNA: TGTGCCAGCAGCGGGCAGGAGAGAGCTATGAACACTGAAGCTTTCTTT. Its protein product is CASSGQERAMNTEAFF.

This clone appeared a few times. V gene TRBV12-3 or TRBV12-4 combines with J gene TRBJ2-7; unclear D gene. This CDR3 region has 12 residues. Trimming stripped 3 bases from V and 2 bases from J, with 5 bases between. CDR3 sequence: CASSLRTYEQYF. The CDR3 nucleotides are TGTGCCAGCAGTTTGCGGACCTACGAGCAGTACTTC.

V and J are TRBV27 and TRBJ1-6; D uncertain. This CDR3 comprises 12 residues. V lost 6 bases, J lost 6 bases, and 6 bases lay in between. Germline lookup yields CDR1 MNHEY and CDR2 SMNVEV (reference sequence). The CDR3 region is CASRVGNSPLHF. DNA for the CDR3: TGTGCCAGCAGAGTAGGTAATTCACCCCTCCACTTT.

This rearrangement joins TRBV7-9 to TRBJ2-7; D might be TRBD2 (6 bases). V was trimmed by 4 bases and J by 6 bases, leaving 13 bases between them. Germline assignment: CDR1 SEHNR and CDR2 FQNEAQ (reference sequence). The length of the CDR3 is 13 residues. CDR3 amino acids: CASSSPLASEQYF. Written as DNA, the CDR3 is TGTGCCAGCAGCTCCCCTCTAGCGAGCGAGCAGTACTTC.

In DNA, the CDR3 is TGTGCCAGTCGACTCGGGACAGGGACCTACGAGCAGTACTTC. It is translated as CASRLGTGTYEQYF. This chain uses TRBV6-5 with TRBJ2-7; TRBD1 matches at 9 bases. CDR1 is MNHEY, CDR2 SVGAGI, per germline. V was clipped by 9 bases and J by 2 bases; unmatched bases: 8. CDR3 length equals 14 residues.

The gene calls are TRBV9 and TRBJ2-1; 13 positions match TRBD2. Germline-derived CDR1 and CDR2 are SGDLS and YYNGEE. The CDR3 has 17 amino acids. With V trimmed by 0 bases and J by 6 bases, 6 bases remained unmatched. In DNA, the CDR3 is TGTGCCAGCAGCGTAGTTGGGACTAGCGGGGTCGGCAATGAGCAGTTCTTC. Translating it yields CASSVVGTSGVGNEQFF.

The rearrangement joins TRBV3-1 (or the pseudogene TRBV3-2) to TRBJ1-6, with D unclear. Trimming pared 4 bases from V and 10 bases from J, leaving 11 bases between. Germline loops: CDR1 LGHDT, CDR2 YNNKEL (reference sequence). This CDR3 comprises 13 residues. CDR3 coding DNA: TGTGCCAGCAGCCCGGGAAGAGACTCACCCCTCCACTTT. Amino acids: CASSPGRDSPLHF.

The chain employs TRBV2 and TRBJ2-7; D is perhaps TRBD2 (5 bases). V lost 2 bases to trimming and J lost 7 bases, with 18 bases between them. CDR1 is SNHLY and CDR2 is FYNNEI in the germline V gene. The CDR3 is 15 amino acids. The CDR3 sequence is CASSESSAPRWEQYF. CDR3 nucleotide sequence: TGTGCCAGCAGTGAAAGTAGCGCGCCACGATGGGAGCAGTACTTC.

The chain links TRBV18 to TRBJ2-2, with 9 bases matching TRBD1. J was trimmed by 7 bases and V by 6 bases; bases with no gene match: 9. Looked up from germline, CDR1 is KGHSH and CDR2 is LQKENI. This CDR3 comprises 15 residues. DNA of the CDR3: TGTGCCAGCTCTCCGACGCCGGGACAGGGCGGGGAGCTGTTTTTT. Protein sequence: CASSPTPGQGGELFF.